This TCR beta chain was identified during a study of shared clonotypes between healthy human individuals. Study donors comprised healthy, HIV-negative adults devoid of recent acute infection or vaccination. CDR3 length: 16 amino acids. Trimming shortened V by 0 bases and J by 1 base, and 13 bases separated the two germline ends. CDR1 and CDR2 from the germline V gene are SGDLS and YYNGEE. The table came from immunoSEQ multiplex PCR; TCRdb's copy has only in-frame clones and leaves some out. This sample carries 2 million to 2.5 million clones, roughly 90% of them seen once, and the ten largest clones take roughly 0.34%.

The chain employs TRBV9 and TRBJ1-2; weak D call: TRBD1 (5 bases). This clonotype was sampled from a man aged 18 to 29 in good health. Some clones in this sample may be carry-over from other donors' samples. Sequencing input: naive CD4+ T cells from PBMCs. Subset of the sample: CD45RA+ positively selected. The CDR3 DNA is TGTGCCAGCAGCGTAGCCCAGGGCGCGGATAACTATGGCTACACCTTC. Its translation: CASSVAQGADNYGYTF.